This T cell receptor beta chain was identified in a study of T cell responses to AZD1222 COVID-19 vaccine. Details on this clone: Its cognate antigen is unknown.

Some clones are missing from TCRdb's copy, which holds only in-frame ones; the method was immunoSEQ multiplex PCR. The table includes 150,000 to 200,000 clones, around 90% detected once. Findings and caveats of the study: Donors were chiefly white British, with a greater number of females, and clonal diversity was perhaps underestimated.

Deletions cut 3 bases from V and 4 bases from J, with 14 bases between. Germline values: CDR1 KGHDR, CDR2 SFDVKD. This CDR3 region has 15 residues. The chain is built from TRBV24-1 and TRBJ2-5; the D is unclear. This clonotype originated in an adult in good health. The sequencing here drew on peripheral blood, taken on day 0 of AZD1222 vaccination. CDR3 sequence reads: CATSDPQEPRETQYF. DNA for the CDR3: TGTGCCACCAGTGATCCCCAGGAGCCGCGAGAGACCCAGTACTTC.